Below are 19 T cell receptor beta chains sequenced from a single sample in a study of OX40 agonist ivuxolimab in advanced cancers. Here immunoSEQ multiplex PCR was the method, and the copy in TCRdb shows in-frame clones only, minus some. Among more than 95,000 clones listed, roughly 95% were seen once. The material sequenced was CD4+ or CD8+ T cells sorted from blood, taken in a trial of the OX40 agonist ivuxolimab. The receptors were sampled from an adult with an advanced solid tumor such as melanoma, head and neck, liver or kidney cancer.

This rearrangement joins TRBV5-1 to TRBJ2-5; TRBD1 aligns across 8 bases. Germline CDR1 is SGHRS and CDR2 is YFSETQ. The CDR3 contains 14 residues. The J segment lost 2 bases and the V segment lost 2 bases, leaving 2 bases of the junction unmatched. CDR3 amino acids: CASSFTGGQETQYF. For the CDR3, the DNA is TGCGCCAGCAGCTTCACAGGGGGGCAAGAGACCCAGTACTTC.

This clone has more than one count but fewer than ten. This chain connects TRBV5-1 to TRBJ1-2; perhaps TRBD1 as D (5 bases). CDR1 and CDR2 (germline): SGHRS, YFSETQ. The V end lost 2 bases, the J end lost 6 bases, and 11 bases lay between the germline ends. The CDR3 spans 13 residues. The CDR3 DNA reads TGCGCCAGCAGCTTAGAGGGGAGAGATGGCTACACCTTC. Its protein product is CASSLEGRDGYTF.

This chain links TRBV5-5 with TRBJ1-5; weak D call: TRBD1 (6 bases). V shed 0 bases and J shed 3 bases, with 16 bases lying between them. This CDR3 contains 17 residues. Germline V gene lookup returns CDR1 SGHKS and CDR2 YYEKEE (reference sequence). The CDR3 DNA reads TGTGCCAGCAGCTTGGAGGGCAGGGGATTTCCCAATCAGCCCCAGCATTTT. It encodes CASSLEGRGFPNQPQHF.

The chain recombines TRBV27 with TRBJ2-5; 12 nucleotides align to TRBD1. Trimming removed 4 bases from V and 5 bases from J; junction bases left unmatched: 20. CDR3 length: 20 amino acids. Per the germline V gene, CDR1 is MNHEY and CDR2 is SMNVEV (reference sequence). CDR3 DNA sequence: TGTGCCAGCAGTTCCGAATCAAGAACCGGGACAGGGGGCTTGGGGGAGACCCAGTACTTC. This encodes CASSSESRTGTGGLGETQYF.

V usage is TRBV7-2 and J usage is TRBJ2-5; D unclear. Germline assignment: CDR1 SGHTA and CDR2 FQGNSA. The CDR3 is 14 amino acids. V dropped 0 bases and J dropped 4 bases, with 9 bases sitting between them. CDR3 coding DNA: TGTGCCAGCAGCTTAGCGGTATTCCGAGAGACCCAGTACTTC. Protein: CASSLAVFRETQYF.

This chain's CDR3 is CASKNTGDGETQYF. Written as DNA, the CDR3 is TGTGCCAGCAAAAACACAGGAGACGGGGAGACCCAGTACTTC. The chain combines TRBV27 with TRBJ2-5, with a possible D match to TRBD1 (5 bases). The CDR3 runs to 14 residues. The germline CDR1 and CDR2 sequences are MNHEY and SMNVEV (reference sequence). V was pared by 7 bases and J by 5 bases, with 17 bases between.

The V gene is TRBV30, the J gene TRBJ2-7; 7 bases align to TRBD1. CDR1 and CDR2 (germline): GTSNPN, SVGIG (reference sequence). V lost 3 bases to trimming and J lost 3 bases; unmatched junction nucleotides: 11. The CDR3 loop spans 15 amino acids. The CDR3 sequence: CAWSSGTAFSYEQYF. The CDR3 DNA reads TGTGCCTGGAGCTCCGGGACAGCCTTCAGCTACGAGCAGTACTTC.

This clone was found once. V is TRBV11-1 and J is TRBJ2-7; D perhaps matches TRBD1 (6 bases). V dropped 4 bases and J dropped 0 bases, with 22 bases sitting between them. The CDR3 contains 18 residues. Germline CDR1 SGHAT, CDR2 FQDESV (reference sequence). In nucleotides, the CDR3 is TGTGCCAGCAGCTGGGCCGCGACAGGCGGGTTAACCTCCTACGAGCAGTACTTC. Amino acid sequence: CASSWAATGGLTSYEQYF.

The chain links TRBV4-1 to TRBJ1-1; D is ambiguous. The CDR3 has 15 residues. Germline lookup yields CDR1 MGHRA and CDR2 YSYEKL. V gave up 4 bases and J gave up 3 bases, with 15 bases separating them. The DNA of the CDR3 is TGCGCCAGCAGCCGGAGTCCCGGACGGGACACTGAAGCTTTCTTT. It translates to CASSRSPGRDTEAFF.

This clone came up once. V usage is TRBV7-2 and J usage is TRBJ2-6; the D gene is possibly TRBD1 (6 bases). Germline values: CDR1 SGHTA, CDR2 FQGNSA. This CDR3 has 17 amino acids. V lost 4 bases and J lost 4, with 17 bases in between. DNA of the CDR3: TGTGCCAGCAGCTCGCGGCAACAGGGCTCCGGGGCCAACGTCCTGACTTTC. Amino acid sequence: CASSSRQQGSGANVLTF.

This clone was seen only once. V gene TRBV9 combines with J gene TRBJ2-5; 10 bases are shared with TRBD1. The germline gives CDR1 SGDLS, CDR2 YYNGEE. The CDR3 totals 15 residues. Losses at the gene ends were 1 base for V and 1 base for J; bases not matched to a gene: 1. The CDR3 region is CASSVRDRGQETQYF. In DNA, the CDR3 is TGTGCCAGCAGCGTAAGGGACAGGGGCCAAGAGACCCAGTACTTC.

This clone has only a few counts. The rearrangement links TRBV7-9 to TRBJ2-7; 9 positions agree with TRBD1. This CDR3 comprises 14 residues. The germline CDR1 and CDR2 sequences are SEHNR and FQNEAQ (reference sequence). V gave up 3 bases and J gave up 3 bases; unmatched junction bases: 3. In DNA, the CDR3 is TGTGCCAGCAGCTTCGGGGGACAGGGCTACGAGCAGTACTTC. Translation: CASSFGGQGYEQYF.

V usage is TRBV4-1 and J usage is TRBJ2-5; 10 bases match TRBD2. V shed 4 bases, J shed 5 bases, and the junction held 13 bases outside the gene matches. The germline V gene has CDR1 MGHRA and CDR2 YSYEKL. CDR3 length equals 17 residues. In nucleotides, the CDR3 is TGCGCCAGCAGCCCTAGCTCGACTAGCGGGCCCTGGGAGACCCAGTACTTC. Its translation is CASSPSSTSGPWETQYF.

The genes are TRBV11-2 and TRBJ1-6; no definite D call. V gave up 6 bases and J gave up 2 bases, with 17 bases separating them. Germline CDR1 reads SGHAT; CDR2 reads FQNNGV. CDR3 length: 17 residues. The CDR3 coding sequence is TGTGCCAGCAGTTTCCTGATCGGGCAGACCTATAATTCACCCCTCCACTTT. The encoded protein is CASSFLIGQTYNSPLHF.

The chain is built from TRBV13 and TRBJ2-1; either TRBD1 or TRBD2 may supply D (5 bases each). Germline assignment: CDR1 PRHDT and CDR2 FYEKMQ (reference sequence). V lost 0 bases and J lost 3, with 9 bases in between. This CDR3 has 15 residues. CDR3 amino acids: CASSLGGGRYNEQFF. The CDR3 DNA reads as TGTGCCAGCAGCTTAGGTGGGGGACGCTACAATGAGCAGTTCTTC.

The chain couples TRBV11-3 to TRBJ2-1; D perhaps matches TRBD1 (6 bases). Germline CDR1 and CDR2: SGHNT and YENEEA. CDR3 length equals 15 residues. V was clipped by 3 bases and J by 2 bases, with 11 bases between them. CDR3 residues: CASSFRQGTYNEQFF. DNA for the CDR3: TGTGCCAGCAGCTTCAGGCAGGGGACCTACAATGAGCAGTTCTTC.

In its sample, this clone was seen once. The CDR3 DNA follows: TGTGCCAGCAGTTATTTCCGGGACCCTAGGGTCTATGGCTACACCTTC. This sequence encodes CASSYFRDPRVYGYTF. The chain recombines TRBV6-6 with TRBJ1-2, with D tentatively TRBD1 (5 bases). The CDR3 extends over 16 amino acids. From germline, CDR1 is MNHNY and CDR2 SVGAGI (reference sequence). The ends were cut back, 3 bases at V and 4 bases at J, with 18 bases in the middle.

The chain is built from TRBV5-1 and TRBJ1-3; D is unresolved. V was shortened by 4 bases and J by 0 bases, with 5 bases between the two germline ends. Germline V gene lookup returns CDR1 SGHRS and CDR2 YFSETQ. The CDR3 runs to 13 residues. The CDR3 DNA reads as TGCGCCAGCAGCGGGTCCTCTGGAAACACCATATATTTT. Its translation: CASSGSSGNTIYF.

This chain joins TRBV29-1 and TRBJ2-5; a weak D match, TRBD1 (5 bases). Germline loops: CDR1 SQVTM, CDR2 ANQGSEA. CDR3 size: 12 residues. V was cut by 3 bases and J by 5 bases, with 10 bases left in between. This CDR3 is CSVDQGGETQYF. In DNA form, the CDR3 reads TGCAGCGTTGATCAGGGTGGGGAGACCCAGTACTTC. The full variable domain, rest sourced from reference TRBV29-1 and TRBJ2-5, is SAVISQKPSRDICQRGTSLTIQCQVDSQVTMMFWYRQQPGQSLTLIATANQGSEATYESGFVIDKFPISRPNLTFSTLTVSNMSPEDSSIYLCSVDQGGETQYFGPGTRLLVL.